This T cell receptor (beta chain) was captured in a study of siplizumab effects on memory and regulatory T cells. Generated by immunoSEQ multiplex PCR, the TCRdb table keeps only in-frame clones and is missing some. The table includes around 99,000 clones, 90% to 95% detected once. V gave up 3 bases and J gave up 0 bases, with 14 bases separating them. CDR1 is MGHRA, CDR2 YSYEKL, per germline. The CDR3 runs 16 residues. This rearrangement joins TRBV4-1 to TRBJ1-1; D not certain. This TCR derives from a human donor in good health. Sequencing was performed on Tregs sorted from blood. The CDR3 nucleotides are TGCGCCAGCAGCCAGCAGCTGTCTTGGGTGAACACTGAAGCTTTCTTT. It specifies CASSQQLSWVNTEAFF.